A selection of T cell receptor beta chains follows, all from one sample in a study of blood T cell repertoires in COVID-19. Here immunoSEQ multiplex PCR was the method, and the copy in TCRdb shows in-frame clones only, minus some. The sample lists 200,000 to 300,000 clones, approximately 86% occurring once. Specimen: peripheral blood. Receptors originate from a woman aged 55-69 years with COVID-19, enrolled during active disease. Both conserved end residues are part of each CDR3. The D gene is left open where the match is weak. A clone size is listed for some rows: how often the clone was seen (once, few, many), or a class if it is expanded.

d_call	j_call	v_call	clone_size	cdr3_aa	cdr3_nt
TRBD1	TRBJ1-2	TRBV6-1	NA	CASSESAGGYGYTF	TGTGCCAGCAGTGAATCTGCAGGGGGATACGGCTACACCTTC
TRBD1	TRBJ2-1	TRBV10-3	NA	CAISLDRVGNEQFF	TGTGCCATCAGTCTGGACAGGGTTGGTAATGAGCAGTTCTTC
TRBD1	TRBJ1-3	TRBV3-1/TRBV3-2	once	CASSKGTAGNTIYF	TGTGCCAGCTCAAAAGGGACAGCTGGAAACACCATATATTTT
NA	TRBJ2-5	TRBV23-1	NA	CASSRRDAHFQETQYF	TGCGCCAGCAGCCGGCGGGACGCTCACTTCCAAGAGACCCAGTACTTC
TRBD1	TRBJ1-1	TRBV29-1	NA	CSVKGAGTEAFF	TGCAGCGTTAAGGGGGCTGGCACTGAAGCTTTCTTT
TRBD1	TRBJ2-7	TRBV24-1	NA	CATSGGGTGGRQYF	TGTGCCACCAGTGGCGGGGGGACAGGGGGTCGGCAGTACTTC
NA	TRBJ1-1	TRBV19	NA	CASTGGTPVVSEAFF	TGTGCCAGTACGGGAGGGACTCCGGTGGTTTCTGAAGCTTTCTTT
TRBD2	TRBJ2-1	TRBV6-2/TRBV6-3	NA	CASSYSGLANYNEQFF	TGTGCCAGCAGTTACTCGGGACTAGCGAACTACAATGAGCAGTTCTTC
TRBD2	TRBJ2-7	TRBV29-1	NA	CSVEVAGLVGEQYF	TGCAGCGTTGAAGTTGCTGGACTAGTAGGCGAGCAGTACTTC
NA	TRBJ1-1	TRBV5-1	NA	CASSLTEALNTEAFF	TGCGCCAGCAGCCTTACAGAAGCCCTGAACACTGAAGCTTTCTTT
TRBD2	TRBJ2-3	TRBV4-1	few	CASSPLMTSRKGPTDTQYF	TGCGCCAGCAGCCCACTAATGACTAGCCGGAAGGGCCCCACAGATACGCAGTATTTT
NA	TRBJ1-4	TRBV23-1	NA	CASLKQPWQNATNEKLFF	TGCGCCAGTCTTAAACAACCCTGGCAGAATGCAACTAATGAAAAACTGTTTTTT
TRBD1	TRBJ2-1	TRBV19	NA	CASSIRDRGIDEQFF	TGTGCCAGTAGTATAAGGGACAGGGGGATCGATGAGCAGTTCTTC
TRBD1	TRBJ2-2	TRBV5-1	NA	CASSAWTGTGELFF	TGCGCCAGCAGCGCATGGACAGGGACCGGGGAGCTGTTTTTT
TRBD1	TRBJ1-5	TRBV18	NA	CASSDTGQGGNQPQHF	TGTGCCAGCTCAGACACGGGACAGGGGGGCAATCAGCCCCAGCATTTT
TRBD1	TRBJ2-2	TRBV10-3	NA	CAISGDRRYTGELFF	TGTGCCATCAGTGGGGACAGGCGATACACCGGGGAGCTGTTTTTT
TRBD2	TRBJ2-7	TRBV5-1	NA	CASSLVSSGRVYEQYF	TGCGCCAGCAGCTTGGTGTCTAGCGGGAGAGTCTACGAGCAGTACTTC
TRBD2	TRBJ2-1	TRBV3-1/TRBV3-2	NA	CASSQALGLAENEQFF	TGTGCCAGCAGCCAAGCCTTGGGCCTAGCGGAGAATGAGCAGTTCTTC
NA	TRBJ1-2	TRBV5-6	NA	CASSFPGAGSYGYTF	TGTGCCAGCAGCTTTCCAGGAGCGGGAAGCTATGGCTACACCTTC
NA	TRBJ1-2	TRBV7-9	NA	CASSPTDPYGYTF	TGTGCCAGCAGCCCGACAGACCCCTATGGCTACACCTTC
NA	TRBJ1-2	TRBV28	NA	CASSSGVANYGYTF	TGTGCCAGCAGTTCCGGGGTTGCTAACTATGGCTACACCTTC
TRBD1	TRBJ1-5	TRBV19	NA	CASTLVSRGSNQPQHF	TGTGCCAGTACCCTCGTCAGCAGGGGGAGCAATCAGCCCCAGCATTTT
NA	TRBJ2-2	TRBV30	once	CAWKNGNTGELFF	TGTGCCTGGAAGAACGGGAACACCGGGGAGCTGTTTTTT